The next 31 T cell receptor beta chains were all read from a single sample in a study of beta chain features in type 1 diabetes. Reverse transcription of all isolated RNA meant that expressed TCRB transcripts were sequenced. The data were produced by immunoSEQ multiplex PCR, yet TCRdb's version contains in-frame clones alone and is incomplete. The sample holds roughly 380,000 clones, roughly a fifth seen once. The material sequenced was naive CD4+ T cells from blood. The receptor source for this set is a woman younger than 35 in good health.

The table lists this clone with a few counts. The gene calls are TRBV6-6 and TRBJ2-1; unclear D gene. The CDR3 is made up of 11 amino acids. The germline CDR1 and CDR2 sequences are MNHNY and SVGAGI (reference sequence). V gave up 5 bases and J gave up 4 bases, with 3 bases separating them. The CDR3 sequence is CASSPYNEQFF. CDR3 nucleotides: TGTGCCAGCAGTCCATACAATGAGCAGTTCTTC.

This clone was seen more than once but under ten times. The DNA of the CDR3 is TGTGCCAGCACGGAATCCAGGAACGGTGAAGCTTTCTTT. This encodes CASTESRNGEAFF. The V call is TRBV5-4, the J call TRBJ1-1; D ambiguous. Germline assignment: CDR1 SGHNT and CDR2 YYREEE (reference sequence). This CDR3 is 13 amino acids long. Deletions cut 6 bases from V and 7 bases from J, with 16 bases between.

The table lists this clone with a count of one. The chain has TRBV5-1 and TRBJ1-4; 7 bases map to TRBD1. Germline values: CDR1 SGHRS, CDR2 YFSETQ. V shed 0 bases, J shed 7 bases, and the junction held 6 bases outside the gene matches. This CDR3 has 15 residues. CDR3 nucleotides: TGCGCCAGCAGCTTGGGACAGGGTCTAGTTGAAAAACTGTTTTTT. It yields the protein CASSLGQGLVEKLFF.

This clone turned up a few times. This chain links TRBV9 with TRBJ1-2, with TRBD1 as a possible D gene (6 bases). Germline V gene data show CDR1 as SGDLS and CDR2 as YYNGEE. V lost 0 bases and J 4 bases, leaving 13 bases between the germline ends. This CDR3 is 15 amino acids long. The CDR3 DNA reads TGTGCCAGCAGCGTAGGAACAGGGATTCCCTATGGCTACACCTTC. This translates into CASSVGTGIPYGYTF.

This chain links TRBV7-2 with TRBJ2-6, with D possibly TRBD1 on 6 matching bases. Germline lookup yields CDR1 SGHTA and CDR2 FQGNSA. CDR3 length: 16 residues. Trimming cost V 6 bases and J 0 bases, with 12 bases left between them. The CDR3 spells CASRTGGPSGANVLTF. CDR3 coding DNA: TGTGCCAGCAGGACAGGTGGGCCCTCTGGGGCCAACGTCCTGACTTTC.

The chain joins TRBV5-6 to TRBJ2-1, with 15 bases fitting TRBD2. Per the germline V gene, CDR1 is SGHDT and CDR2 is YYEEEE. The J segment lost 7 bases and the V segment lost 4 bases, leaving 6 bases of the junction unmatched. The CDR3 spans 16 residues. The CDR3: CASSPAGTSGRNEQFF. CDR3 nucleotide sequence: TGTGCCAGCAGCCCCGCAGGGACTAGCGGGAGGAATGAGCAGTTCTTC.

This clone appeared a few times. The chain recombines TRBV15 with TRBJ2-1; 12 bases are a match to TRBD2. V was clipped by 3 bases and J by 8 bases; unmatched bases: 11. The CDR3 consists of 17 residues. Germline CDR1 and CDR2: LNHNV and YYDKDF (reference sequence). CDR3 nucleotides: TGTGCCACCAGCAGGCACGCCTCTAGCGGGGGGGCCTATGAGCAGTTCTTC. Amino acids: CATSRHASSGGAYEQFF.

This clone came up a few times. The DNA for the CDR3 is TGCGCCAGCAGCTTGGGGACAGCCTCTAACTATGGCTACACCTTC. This gives the protein CASSLGTASNYGYTF. The chain combines TRBV5-1 with TRBJ1-2; TRBD1 is a possible D gene (6 bases). CDR3 length: 15 residues. CDR1 is SGHRS, CDR2 YFSETQ, per germline. V lost 0 bases and J lost 0, with 9 bases in between.

This clone was seen only a few times. The J gene is TRBJ1-5, the V gene TRBV7-2; TRBD1 is a possible D gene (6 bases). Germline CDR1 SGHTA, CDR2 FQGNSA. This CDR3 is built from 18 residues. V dropped 5 bases and J dropped 0 bases, with 20 bases sitting between them. CDR3 amino acids: CASSPLGGKQDSNQPQHF. In DNA, the CDR3 is TGTGCCAGCAGCCCGTTAGGGGGAAAACAGGATAGCAATCAGCCCCAGCATTTT.

There are a few counts of this clone. This chain joins TRBV13 and TRBJ2-5; unclear D gene. The CDR3 has 13 residues. CDR1 is PRHDT and CDR2 is FYEKMQ in the germline V gene (reference sequence). Deletions cut 2 bases from V and 3 bases from J, with 7 bases between. In DNA, the CDR3 is TGTGCCAGCAGCTTACAGAAAAAAGAGACCCAGTACTTC. This sequence encodes CASSLQKKETQYF.

About this clone itself: Different DNA sequences within this sample yield the same CDR3. This sequence joins TRBV6-1 and TRBJ1-2, with 10 bases fitting TRBD1. CDR3 length: 12 amino acids. Germline CDR1 and CDR2: MNHNS and SASEGT. J was trimmed by 8 bases and V by 8 bases; bases with no gene match: 5. The CDR3 is CASSDRGYGYTF. In nucleotides, the CDR3 is TGTGCCAGCTCGGACAGGGGGTACGGCTACACCTTC.

The chain uses TRBV5-1 and TRBJ2-1, with a weak D call TRBD1 (5 bases). V was shortened by 5 bases and J by 4 bases, with 10 bases between the two germline ends. The CDR3 covers 13 residues. The V gene's germline CDR1 is SGHRS and CDR2 YFSETQ. The CDR3 here is CASRSDTYNEQFF. CDR3 coding DNA: TGCGCCAGCAGATCGGACACATACAATGAGCAGTTCTTC.

The chain uses TRBV7-2 and TRBJ2-3, with TRBD2 as a possible D gene (5 bases). In germline, CDR1 is SGHTA, CDR2 FQGNSA. The CDR3 covers 14 residues. V lost 8 bases, J lost 2 bases, and 14 bases lay in between. CDR3 bases: TGTGCCAGCGCGCCTTCGGGGTTCACAGATACGCAGTATTTT. This translates into CASAPSGFTDTQYF.

The V and J genes are TRBV2 and TRBJ2-1; 7 bases are a match to TRBD1. CDR1 is SNHLY, CDR2 FYNNEI, per germline. The CDR3 runs 13 residues. V dropped 0 bases and J dropped 15; count of bases not matched to a gene: 8. CDR3 sequence (DNA): TGTGCCAGCAGTGAAGCGGTGACAGGGCTCTTGTTCTTC. Amino acid sequence: CASSEAVTGLLFF.

This clone was observed a handful of times. The rearrangement joins TRBV29-1 to TRBJ1-1; tentatively, D is TRBD1 (6 bases). CDR3 size: 13 residues. Trimming removed 3 bases at V and 4 bases at J, with 12 bases between. Germline values: CDR1 SQVTM, CDR2 ANQGSEA. The CDR3 region is CSVDFIRGTEAFF. The DNA for the CDR3 is TGCAGCGTTGACTTCATCAGGGGCACTGAAGCTTTCTTT.

The V gene is TRBV30, the J gene TRBJ2-7, with 7 bases fitting TRBD1. CDR1 and CDR2 from the germline V gene are GTSNPN and SVGIG (reference sequence). V trimming: 2 bases; J trimming: 6 bases; junction bases outside the gene matches: 1. CDR3 length: 11 residues. As DNA, the CDR3 is TGTGCCTGGAGTACAGGGGTCGAGCAGTACTTC. Its protein product is CAWSTGVEQYF.

The rearrangement uses TRBV11-1 and TRBJ2-7, with TRBD2 identical over 9 bases. V lost 0 bases, J lost 6 bases, and 3 bases stayed unmatched. CDR3 length: 14 residues. The germline V gene has CDR1 SGHAT and CDR2 FQDESV (reference sequence). The CDR3 spells CASSLASGRAEQYF. Here the CDR3 DNA reads TGTGCCAGCAGCTTAGCTAGCGGGAGAGCCGAGCAGTACTTC.

The genes are TRBV4-3 and TRBJ2-3; D is perhaps TRBD1 (6 bases). V lost 0 bases and J lost 3, with 7 bases in between. CDR3 length: 14 residues. Germline CDR1 LGHNA, CDR2 YSLEER. The CDR3 DNA reads TGCGCCAGCAGCCAAGAAAGGGGGACAGATACGCAGTATTTT. Translated: CASSQERGTDTQYF.

This clone was recorded a few times. This chain joins TRBV27 and TRBJ2-5, with TRBD2 as a possible D gene (6 bases). This CDR3 spans 14 amino acids. Trimming took 6 bases from V and 5 from J, leaving 16 bases between them. Germline values: CDR1 MNHEY, CDR2 SMNVEV (reference sequence). CDR3 protein: CASSGRGSGETQYF. In DNA form, the CDR3 reads TGTGCCAGCAGCGGTCGGGGGAGCGGGGAGACCCAGTACTTC.

This sequence joins TRBV4-1 and TRBJ2-5; unclear D gene. CDR3 size: 16 residues. The V and J ends lost 0 bases and 4 bases respectively, with 15 bases between them. Germline V CDR1 and CDR2: MGHRA, YSYEKL. CDR3 nucleotides: TGCGCCAGCAGCCAAGACGTGGCCGCAGGTGGAGAGACCCAGTACTTC. This sequence encodes CASSQDVAAGGETQYF.

The genes are TRBV4-3 and TRBJ2-1; no firm D call. The germline CDR1 and CDR2 sequences are LGHNA and YSLEER. Trimming left V 0 bases short and J 0 bases short, with 18 bases between. The CDR3 has 19 residues. CDR3 sequence reads: CASSQDALWALGSYNEQFF. The CDR3 DNA is TGCGCCAGCAGCCAAGATGCTCTCTGGGCCCTCGGCTCCTACAATGAGCAGTTCTTC.

The rearrangement uses TRBV30 and TRBJ1-5; unclear D gene. In germline, CDR1 is GTSNPN, CDR2 SVGIG (reference sequence). The CDR3 totals 13 residues. Trimming took off 0 bases at V and 4 bases at J, with 7 bases between the two ends. Here the CDR3 reads CAWSVEENQPQHF. CDR3 coding DNA: TGTGCCTGGAGTGTAGAGGAGAATCAGCCCCAGCATTTT.

The chain is built from TRBV30 and TRBJ1-2; perhaps TRBD1 as D (6 bases). With 1 base removed from V and 4 bases from J, the gap between germline ends came to 10 bases. Germline lookup yields CDR1 GTSNPN and CDR2 SVGIG (reference sequence). The CDR3 covers 13 residues. CDR3 in DNA: TGTGCCTGGAGTGACAGGGACCTCTATGGCTACACCTTC. This encodes CAWSDRDLYGYTF. Full variable domain (remainder filled in from reference TRBV30 and TRBJ1-2): SQTIHQWPATLVQPVGSPLSLECTVEGTSNPNLYWYRQAAGRGLQLLFYSVGIGQISSEVPQNLSASRPQDRQFILSSKKLLLSDSGFYLCAWSDRDLYGYTFGSGTRLTVV.

This clone showed up just a few times. The V gene is TRBV15, the J gene TRBJ2-5, with D uncertain. With 0 bases removed from V and 4 bases from J, the gap between germline ends came to 12 bases. The CDR3 extends over 15 amino acids. Germline CDR1 reads LNHNV; CDR2 reads YYDKDF (reference sequence). For the CDR3, the DNA is TGTGCCACCAGCAGAGATCTGACATCTCGAGAGACCCAGTACTTC. Encoded protein: CATSRDLTSRETQYF.

The chain employs TRBV19 and TRBJ2-1, with D perhaps TRBD2 (6 bases). CDR1 is LNHDA, CDR2 SQIVND, per germline (reference sequence). Trimming stripped 3 bases from V and 4 bases from J, with 10 bases between. The CDR3 length is 14 residues. CDR3 region: CASSITSRYNEQFF. The CDR3 DNA follows: TGTGCCAGTAGTATTACTAGCAGGTACAATGAGCAGTTCTTC.

The V call is TRBV2, the J call TRBJ1-6; TRBD1 might be the D (5 bases). Deletions cut 6 bases from V and 3 bases from J, with 6 bases between. This CDR3 has 13 residues. Germline CDR1 SNHLY, CDR2 FYNNEI. The CDR3 region is CASRGDYNSPLHF. The CDR3 DNA reads TGTGCCAGCAGAGGGGACTATAATTCACCCCTCCACTTT.

This clone was picked up a small number of times. V is TRBV30 and J is TRBJ2-1, with 12 bases aligning to TRBD2. Per the germline V gene, CDR1 is GTSNPN and CDR2 is SVGIG (reference sequence). The CDR3 runs 16 residues. The J segment lost 2 bases and the V segment lost 1 base, leaving 3 bases of the junction unmatched. CDR3 nucleotides: TGTGCCTGGAGTGCCCTAGCGGGAGGGCCCTACAATGAGCAGTTCTTC. As protein: CAWSALAGGPYNEQFF. Full variable domain (rest looked up from reference TRBV30 and TRBJ2-1): SQTIHQWPATLVQPVGSPLSLECTVEGTSNPNLYWYRQAAGRGLQLLFYSVGIGQISSEVPQNLSASRPQDRQFILSSKKLLLSDSGFYLCAWSALAGGPYNEQFFGPGTRLTVL.

This sequence joins TRBV29-1 and TRBJ2-1; TRBD2 agrees at 8 bases. CDR3 length: 15 amino acids. CDR1 is SQVTM, CDR2 ANQGSEA, per germline. J was trimmed by 6 bases and V by 6 bases; bases with no gene match: 13. The CDR3 region is CSVTQLAAASNEQFF. The CDR3 nucleotides are TGCAGCGTCACCCAACTAGCGGCTGCCTCCAATGAGCAGTTCTTC.

The rearrangement links TRBV19 to TRBJ1-2; a possible D gene is TRBD1 (5 bases). This CDR3 has 13 residues. Germline loops: CDR1 LNHDA, CDR2 SQIVND (reference sequence). The V and J ends lost 4 bases and 4 bases respectively, with 10 bases between them. The CDR3 protein is CASSTTVVYGYTF. DNA of the CDR3: TGTGCCAGTAGTACGACAGTAGTCTATGGCTACACCTTC.

Only a few counts were recorded for this clone. The genes are TRBV4-1 and TRBJ2-1; 9 positions match TRBD1. In germline, CDR1 is MGHRA, CDR2 YSYEKL. The CDR3 is 17 amino acids. Trimming at V came to 5 bases and at J to 0 bases, leaving 8 bases not matched to a gene. The CDR3 DNA reads TGCGCCAGCAGCTCCTGGACAGGGGACCGCTCCTACAATGAGCAGTTCTTC. Its protein product is CASSSWTGDRSYNEQFF.

This chain links TRBV7-6 with TRBJ1-1; no firm D call. Germline V gene data show CDR1 as SGHVS and CDR2 as FNYEAQ. The CDR3 contains 17 residues. The V end lost 0 bases, the J end lost 0 bases, and 14 bases lay between the germline ends. DNA of the CDR3: TGTGCCAGCAGCTTAGCCGTTACTATGCAACTGAACACTGAAGCTTTCTTT. This translates into CASSLAVTMQLNTEAFF.